Shown below are 17 T cell receptor beta chains from a single sample sequenced in a study of blood T cell repertoires in COVID-19. The protocol was immunoSEQ multiplex PCR, while the TCRdb copy is restricted to in-frame clones and leaves out a portion. The sample yields 300,000 to 450,000 clones, around 87% seen once. The specimen was peripheral blood. The receptors come from a human donor in a cohort sampled during active COVID-19.

The J gene is TRBJ2-1, the V gene TRBV4-1; D is possibly TRBD1 (6 bases). This CDR3 is built from 16 residues. Germline-derived CDR1 and CDR2 are MGHRA and YSYEKL. Trimming cost V 4 bases and J 12 bases, with 25 bases left between them. This chain's CDR3 is CASSPQGSFVISGQFF. CDR3 coding DNA: TGCGCCAGCAGCCCGCAGGGGTCCTTTGTCATATCTGGGCAGTTCTTC.

The J gene is TRBJ2-3, the V gene TRBV12-3 or TRBV12-4, with TRBD1 identical over 7 bases. Unmatched junction bases numbered 5, after V lost 9 bases and J lost 2 bases. The CDR3 length is 13 residues. The CDR3 loop is CASTDRTTDTQYF. The CDR3 DNA sequence: TGTGCCAGTACGGACAGGACCACAGATACGCAGTATTTT.

The DNA for the CDR3 is TGCGCCAGCAGCTTGGCCTCCCGCGGGGAACTGTTTTTT. Amino acid sequence: CASSLASRGELFF. The chain is built from TRBV5-1 and TRBJ1-4; no firm D call. The CDR3 is 13 residues long. Deletions cut 0 bases from V and 12 bases from J, with 12 bases between. Germline CDR1 is SGHRS and CDR2 is YFSETQ.

This clone was counted once. V is TRBV10-3 and J is TRBJ1-1; 8 nucleotides line up with TRBD1. The CDR3 has 16 residues. J gave up 4 bases and V 5 bases, and 12 bases lay outside the gene matches. Germline CDR1 ENHRY, CDR2 SYGVKD. CDR3 bases: TGTGCCATCAGTAAACAGGGGGGCTATGAGCCCACTGAAGCTTTCTTT. Its protein is CAISKQGGYEPTEAFF.

The J gene is TRBJ2-4, the V gene TRBV10-1; perhaps TRBD2 as D (5 bases). CDR3 length: 14 residues. V was shortened by 0 bases and J by 4 bases, with 7 bases between the two germline ends. Germline assignment: CDR1 WNHNN and CDR2 SYGVQD (reference sequence). CDR3 bases: TGCGCCAGCAGTGAGTCTAGGGAGAAAAACATTCAGTACTTC. Translated, it gives CASSESREKNIQYF.

V is TRBV27 and J is TRBJ2-7, with TRBD2 matching over 11 bases. The CDR3 runs to 14 residues. The germline gives CDR1 MNHEY, CDR2 SMNVEV (reference sequence). V was clipped by 5 bases and J by 11 bases; unmatched bases: 11. The CDR3 nucleotides are TGTGCCAGCAGTCCGGTAGTAGCGGGAGGGCCTGAGTACTTC. It yields the protein CASSPVVAGGPEYF.

This chain joins TRBV21-1 and TRBJ2-3; TRBD2, the table's D call, was not compared with the DNA. TRBV21-1 is flagged as a pseudogene. The CDR3 loop spans 16 amino acids. The DNA of the CDR3 is TGTGCCAGCAGCTGGAGAGCTAGCGACAGCACAGATACGCAGTATTTT. Its protein is CASSWRASDSTDTQYF.

The chain combines TRBV3-1 (or the pseudogene TRBV3-2) with TRBJ1-4; TRBD1 is a possible D gene (5 bases). Trimming shortened V by 2 bases and J by 3 bases, and 13 bases separated the two germline ends. The CDR3 contains 16 residues. Germline assignment: CDR1 LGHDT and CDR2 YNNKEL (reference sequence). Written as DNA, the CDR3 is TGTGCCAGCAGCCAACTAGCGGGGGAGGCTAATGAAAAACTGTTTTTT. It translates to CASSQLAGEANEKLFF.

The CDR3 spells CASSSTGLAGGRSDTQYF. The CDR3 DNA is TGTGCCAGCAGCTCCACCGGACTAGCGGGGGGGCGAAGCGATACGCAGTATTTT. The chain recombines TRBV9 with TRBJ2-3, with 15 positions matching TRBD2. V was clipped by 4 bases and J by 6 bases; unmatched bases: 12. Germline CDR1 and CDR2: SGDLS and YYNGEE. CDR3 length: 18 residues.

The chain uses TRBV28 and TRBJ1-5; tentative D call: TRBD1 (5 bases). The CDR3 has 15 amino acids. V was shortened by 8 bases and J by 2 bases, with 16 bases between the two germline ends. Germline CDR1 and CDR2: MDHEN and SYDVKM. This chain's CDR3 is CASAANRIRNQPQHF. In nucleotides, the CDR3 is TGTGCCAGCGCGGCTAACAGGATCCGCAATCAGCCCCAGCATTTT.

The chain has TRBV28 and TRBJ1-5; weak D call: TRBD1 (5 bases). Germline V gene data show CDR1 as MDHEN and CDR2 as SYDVKM. The CDR3 is 13 residues long. With 5 bases removed from V and 4 bases from J, the gap between germline ends came to 9 bases. The CDR3 bases are TGTGCCAGCAGTAGACAGAGGAATCAGCCCCAGCATTTT. It is translated as CASSRQRNQPQHF.

The chain links TRBV4-1 to TRBJ2-3, with 11 bases fitting TRBD2. This CDR3 comprises 16 residues. J lost 0 bases, V lost 4 bases, and 3 bases had no gene match. The V gene's germline CDR1 is MGHRA and CDR2 YSYEKL. CDR3 region: CASSPGTSGSTDTQYF. The CDR3 DNA reads as TGCGCCAGCAGCCCGGGGACTAGCGGTAGCACAGATACGCAGTATTTT.

This chain links TRBV6-5 with TRBJ1-1; 7 bases map to TRBD1. Germline CDR1 is MNHEY and CDR2 is SVGAGI. Trimming at V came to 8 bases and at J to 7 bases, leaving 4 bases not matched to a gene. This CDR3 is 11 amino acids long. CDR3: CASGWDSEAFF. As DNA, the CDR3 is TGTGCCAGCGGATGGGACAGTGAAGCTTTCTTT.

The chain joins TRBV15 to TRBJ2-7, with TRBD2 matching 10 bases. The CDR3 contains 15 residues. CDR1 and CDR2 from the germline V gene are LNHNV and YYDKDF (reference sequence). The V segment lost 0 bases and the J segment 7 bases; nucleotides outside the gene matches: 6. The CDR3 DNA reads as TGTGCCACCAGCAGAGATCTGGCTAGCGGGAGAGAGCAGTACTTC. Protein: CATSRDLASGREQYF. The whole variable domain, filled in from reference TRBV15 and TRBJ2-7, reads DAMVIQNPRYQVTQFGKPVTLSCSQTLNHNVMYWYQQKSSQAPKLLFHYYDKDFNNEADTPDNFQSRRPNTSFCFLDIRSPGLGDTAMYLCATSRDLASGREQYFGPGTRLTVT.

The gene calls are TRBV5-1 and TRBJ2-3; 11 bases agree with TRBD2. Germline lookup yields CDR1 SGHRS and CDR2 YFSETQ. With 2 bases clipped from V and 4 bases from J, the junction kept 6 bases outside the gene matches. This CDR3 has 16 amino acids. The CDR3 protein is CASSFRLAGRSDTQYF. Written as DNA, the CDR3 is TGCGCCAGCAGCTTCCGACTAGCGGGGAGGTCAGATACGCAGTATTTT.

This clone was counted a single time. V and J are TRBV7-2 and TRBJ2-3; a weak D match, TRBD1 (5 bases). The germline gives CDR1 SGHTA, CDR2 FQGNSA. The CDR3 extends over 17 amino acids. The V end was cut by 1 base, the J end by 2 bases, with 16 bases between. In DNA form, the CDR3 reads TGTGCCAGCAGCTTAGTTCATTCGGCAGGGAACACAGATACGCAGTATTTT. Translating it yields CASSLVHSAGNTDTQYF.

V is TRBV3-1 (or the pseudogene TRBV3-2) and J is TRBJ2-5, with TRBD2 matching over 12 bases. The germline V gene has CDR1 LGHDT and CDR2 YNNKEL (reference sequence). J lost 4 bases, V lost 2 bases, and 5 bases had no gene match. This CDR3 region has 16 residues. CDR3 amino acids: CASSQSGLAGLETQYF. The CDR3 DNA is TGTGCCAGCAGCCAATCCGGACTAGCGGGACTAGAGACCCAGTACTTC.